This entry describes one TCR beta chain. The antigen is unknown. These data come from a study of cytomegalovirus exposure and HLA in healthy donors. Use of 60 Vbeta and 13 Jbeta primers characterized the PCR. The table came from immunoSEQ multiplex PCR; TCRdb's copy has only in-frame clones and leaves some out. The sample has some 200,000 clones; roughly four fifths are singletons. Overall study findings and caveats: The likely origin of a cluster of highly shared sequence variants was a sequencing artifact. Links to common viral pathogens appeared, in a later analysis, for several of the most significant clusters. A later analysis, which compared TCR beta chains of equal frequency, found the HLA-associated ones more clonally expanded. Through in vitro validation, a few CMV-associated chains were shown to be specific for CMV antigens.

Losses at the gene ends were 4 bases for V and 10 bases for J; bases not matched to a gene: 10. This CDR3 comprises 15 residues. The germline CDR1 and CDR2 sequences are MNHEY and SMNVEV (reference sequence). The specimen sequenced was PBMCs. V gene TRBV27 combines with J gene TRBJ1-4; 9 nucleotides agree with TRBD1. The sequence came from a man between 45 and 60 years old in good health and CMV-seronegative. CDR3 in amino acids: CASSYNRDRVGKLFF. CDR3 bases: TGTGCCAGCAGTTACAATCGGGACAGGGTGGGAAAACTGTTTTTT.